Shown below are 24 T cell receptor beta chains from a single sample sequenced in a study of shared clonotypes between healthy human individuals. Data came from immunoSEQ multiplex PCR; TCRdb stores just in-frame clones and leaves some out. The table has about 2.4 million clones, approximately 93% seen once. Sequenced: naive CD4+ T cells from PBMCs. Subset noted: CD45RA+ positively selected. These receptors were taken from a young man in good health. Some clones in this sample may be carry-over from other donors' samples.

The chain is built from TRBV18 and TRBJ1-2; 12 bases align to TRBD1. The CDR3 loop spans 17 amino acids. Trimming cost V 6 bases and J 4 bases; bases outside gene matches: 12. The germline CDR1 and CDR2 sequences are KGHSH and LQKENI. The CDR3 reads CASSRQGTGGLGYGYTF. CDR3 DNA sequence: TGTGCCAGCTCCCGGCAGGGGACAGGGGGCTTGGGCTATGGCTACACCTTC.

The chain recombines TRBV19 with TRBJ2-7; D call uncertain. The CDR3 runs 12 residues. Looked up from germline, CDR1 is LNHDA and CDR2 is SQIVND (reference sequence). Trimming took off 7 bases at V and 2 bases at J, with 9 bases between the two ends. In nucleotides, the CDR3 is TGTGCCAGTACTGACGGAGCCTACGAGCAGTACTTC. It encodes CASTDGAYEQYF. Full variable domain (missing parts from reference TRBV19 and TRBJ2-7): DGGITQSPKYLFRKEGQNVTLSCEQNLNHDAMYWYRQDPGQGLRLIYYSQIVNDFQKGDIAEGYSVSREKKESFPLTVTSAQKNPTAFYLCASTDGAYEQYFGPGTRLTVT.

The rearrangement joins TRBV2 to TRBJ1-2; possibly TRBD1 for D (6 bases). From germline, CDR1 is SNHLY and CDR2 FYNNEI. Trimming shortened V by 4 bases and J by 2 bases, and 8 bases separated the two germline ends. This CDR3 region has 13 residues. This CDR3 reads CASSGGPNYGYTF. DNA for the CDR3: TGTGCCAGCAGTGGGGGGCCGAACTATGGCTACACCTTC.

In its sample, this clone was seen a few times. J is TRBJ1-2 and V is TRBV19; D is unclear. The V and J ends lost 5 bases and 2 bases respectively, with 15 bases between them. The CDR3 length is 15 residues. The germline CDR1 and CDR2 sequences are LNHDA and SQIVND (reference sequence). CDR3 sequence (DNA): TGTGCCAGTAGTTCCGCCGGTTGGCGGAACTATGGCTACACCTTC. Residues: CASSSAGWRNYGYTF. Full variable domain (outside the CDR3, taken from reference TRBV19 and TRBJ1-2): DGGITQSPKYLFRKEGQNVTLSCEQNLNHDAMYWYRQDPGQGLRLIYYSQIVNDFQKGDIAEGYSVSREKKESFPLTVTSAQKNPTAFYLCASSSAGWRNYGYTFGSGTRLTVV.

The chain has TRBV11-1 and TRBJ1-4, with D hard to call. CDR1 and CDR2 (germline): SGHAT, FQDESV (reference sequence). CDR3 length equals 14 residues. The ends were cut back, 5 bases at V and 3 bases at J, with 10 bases in the middle. The CDR3 here is CASSVTGSNEKLFF. The CDR3 DNA sequence: TGTGCCAGCAGCGTAACCGGCTCTAATGAAAAACTGTTTTTT.

The chain is built from TRBV18 and TRBJ2-3; D is unclear. The CDR3 length is 17 residues. Trimming pared 3 bases from V and 0 bases from J, leaving 16 bases between. Germline CDR1 is KGHSH and CDR2 is LQKENI. In DNA form, the CDR3 reads TGTGCCAGCTCACCCACCACCCTGCTTTCTAGCACAGATACGCAGTATTTT. Protein sequence: CASSPTTLLSSTDTQYF.

The J gene is TRBJ1-5, the V gene TRBV6-1; D unresolved. The V gene's germline CDR1 is MNHNS and CDR2 SASEGT. The germline V and J ends were trimmed by 1 base and 6 bases, with 10 bases remaining between them. The CDR3 has 14 residues. The DNA of the CDR3 is TGTGCCAGCAGTGAAGTTGGGAGAACTCAGCCCCAGCATTTT. It is translated as CASSEVGRTQPQHF.

The V call is TRBV5-6, the J call TRBJ2-2, with D perhaps matching TRBD1 or TRBD2 (7 bases each). This CDR3 spans 14 amino acids. V was shortened by 4 bases and J by 4 bases, with 11 bases between the two germline ends. The germline gives CDR1 SGHDT, CDR2 YYEEEE. Here the CDR3 reads CASSSGTATGELFF. CDR3 coding DNA: TGTGCCAGCAGCAGCGGGACAGCCACCGGGGAGCTGTTTTTT.

CDR3 bases: TGCGCCAGCAGCGTCGGGACTAGCGGGAGGAGAAATGAGCAGTTCTTC. Amino acids: CASSVGTSGRRNEQFF. The chain combines TRBV5-1 with TRBJ2-1; 15 nucleotides line up with TRBD2. This CDR3 is 16 amino acids long. With 4 bases clipped from V and 7 bases from J, the junction kept 6 bases outside the gene matches. In germline, CDR1 is SGHRS, CDR2 YFSETQ.

The chain links TRBV2 to TRBJ2-7, with D unresolved. The CDR3 spans 11 residues. With 6 bases removed from V and 7 bases from J, the gap between germline ends came to 10 bases. Germline CDR1 is SNHLY and CDR2 is FYNNEI. In DNA, the CDR3 is TGTGCCAGCAGCACGACCGGGGAGCAGTACTTC. The encoded protein is CASSTTGEQYF. The whole variable domain, remainder taken from reference TRBV2 and TRBJ2-7, is EPEVTQTPSHQVTQMGQEVILRCVPISNHLYFYWYRQILGQKVEFLVSFYNNEISEKSEIFDDQFSVERPDGSNFTLKIRSTKLEDSAMYFCASSTTGEQYFGPGTRLTVT.

The CDR3 coding sequence is TGTGCCAGCAGCAACCAGATCGGGGACACTGAAGCTTTCTTT. This sequence encodes CASSNQIGDTEAFF. This chain uses TRBV9 with TRBJ1-1; D is ambiguous. Trimming took 4 bases from V and 3 from J, leaving 13 bases between them. CDR1 is SGDLS and CDR2 is YYNGEE in the germline V gene. The CDR3 extends over 14 amino acids.

The rearrangement links TRBV7-8 to TRBJ2-7, with TRBD2 as a possible D gene (6 bases). This CDR3 contains 14 residues. The germline V and J ends were trimmed by 2 bases and 4 bases, with 12 bases remaining between them. Germline assignment: CDR1 SGHVS and CDR2 FQNEAQ. The CDR3 spells CASSLNTGVYEQYF. The CDR3 bases are TGTGCCAGCAGCTTAAACACGGGAGTTTACGAGCAGTACTTC.

CDR3 in DNA: TGTGCCAGCTCACCATCAGGTCTTGGACGGGGACTAGCGGCTAACAATGAGCAGTTCTTC. Translating it yields CASSPSGLGRGLAANNEQFF. The chain couples TRBV18 to TRBJ2-1; TRBD2 matches at 11 bases. The V and J ends lost 2 bases and 5 bases, in that order; junction bases with no gene match: 17. Germline V gives CDR1 KGHSH, CDR2 LQKENI. The CDR3 has 20 residues. Variable domain in full (rest from reference TRBV18 and TRBJ2-1): NAGVMQNPRHLVRRRGQEARLRCSPMKGHSHVYWYRQLPEEGLKFMVYLQKENIIDESGMPKERFSAEFPKEGPSILRIQQVVRGDSAAYFCASSPSGLGRGLAANNEQFFGPGTRLTVL.

This clone was counted between two and nine times. V gene TRBV14 combines with J gene TRBJ2-2; D possibly corresponds to TRBD1 (6 bases). CDR3 length: 14 amino acids. V shed 6 bases and J shed 4 bases, with 12 bases lying between them. Germline V lookup: CDR1 SGHDN, CDR2 FVKESK. CDR3 amino acids: CASRQGIVTGELFF. CDR3 nucleotide sequence: TGTGCCAGCAGGCAGGGGATCGTCACCGGGGAGCTGTTTTTT.

A word on this clone: Distinct nucleotide sequences in the sample also encode this CDR3. The chain uses TRBV5-1 and TRBJ2-7, with D tentatively TRBD1 (7 bases). Germline V gene sequence: CDR1 SGHRS, CDR2 YFSETQ. V lost 0 bases and J lost 2, with 12 bases in between. This CDR3 comprises 15 residues. CDR3 sequence reads: CASSLVSGGPYEQYF. The CDR3 nucleotides are TGCGCCAGCAGCTTGGTGTCAGGGGGGCCCTACGAGCAGTACTTC.

V is TRBV6-6 and J is TRBJ1-1; TRBD1 matches 9 bases. The CDR3 runs to 16 residues. Germline V gene data show CDR1 as MNHNY and CDR2 as SVGAGI (reference sequence). Trimming at V came to 2 bases and at J to 1 base, leaving 5 bases not matched to a gene. The CDR3 DNA follows: TGTGCCAGCAGTTACCCTCGGACAGGGGCGAACACTGAAGCTTTCTTT. It specifies CASSYPRTGANTEAFF.

J is TRBJ2-4 and V is TRBV28; 7 nucleotides agree with TRBD1. Looked up from germline, CDR1 is MDHEN and CDR2 is SYDVKM. Losses at the gene ends were 5 bases for V and 7 bases for J; bases not matched to a gene: 14. This CDR3 region has 16 residues. CDR3 bases: TGTGCCAGCAGTACTCCGCGGACAGGAAGGACGAACATTCAGTACTTC. Its translation is CASSTPRTGRTNIQYF. The full variable domain, its missing parts supplied by reference TRBV28 and TRBJ2-4, is DVKVTQSSRYLVKRTGEKVFLECVQDMDHENMFWYRQDPGLGLRLIYFSYDVKMKEKGDIPEGYSVSREKKERFSLILESASTNQTSMYLCASSTPRTGRTNIQYFGAGTRLSVL.

V gene TRBV6-1 combines with J gene TRBJ2-7, with 8 bases lining up with TRBD2. Germline values: CDR1 MNHNS, CDR2 SASEGT. This CDR3 has 14 amino acids. V lost 6 bases and J lost 3; bases outside the gene matches: 7. The CDR3 loop reads CASRVAGGDYEQYF. Written as DNA, the CDR3 is TGTGCCAGCAGGGTGGCCGGGGGGGACTACGAGCAGTACTTC.

The rearrangement links TRBV9 to TRBJ2-3; 8 nucleotides match TRBD2. The junction had 7 bases not matched to a gene; V was cut back by 4 bases and J by 3 bases. In germline, CDR1 is SGDLS, CDR2 YYNGEE. There are 15 residues in the CDR3. The CDR3 loop reads CASSPRGLGTDTQYF. Here the CDR3 DNA reads TGTGCCAGCAGCCCACGGGGACTAGGGACAGATACGCAGTATTTT.

V is TRBV5-6 and J is TRBJ2-5; D is unresolved. Germline CDR1 SGHDT, CDR2 YYEEEE. This CDR3 comprises 14 residues. The V end lost 0 bases, the J end lost 2 bases, and 8 bases lay between the germline ends. CDR3 sequence reads: CASSLAGSQETQYF. CDR3 nucleotide sequence: TGTGCCAGCAGCTTGGCCGGCAGTCAAGAGACCCAGTACTTC.

This chain uses TRBV7-2 with TRBJ2-1, with a possible D match to TRBD2 (5 bases). There are 14 residues in the CDR3. Trimming shortened V by 1 base and J by 2 bases, and 6 bases separated the two germline ends. Germline CDR1 SGHTA, CDR2 FQGNSA. The CDR3 nucleotides are TGTGCCAGCAGCTTAGTGGGAGCCTACAATGAGCAGTTCTTC. This gives the protein CASSLVGAYNEQFF. The full variable domain, completed using reference TRBV7-2 and TRBJ2-1, is GAGVSQSPSNKVTEKGKDVELRCDPISGHTALYWYRQSLGQGLEFLIYFQGNSAPDKSGLPSDRFSAERTGGSVSTLTIQRTQQEDSAVYLCASSLVGAYNEQFFGPGTRLTVL.

CDR3 residues: CASSHYVTGGDWQYF. The CDR3 DNA is TGTGCCAGCAGCCACTACGTTACTGGAGGGGACTGGCAGTACTTC. The chain couples TRBV28 to TRBJ2-7; D is perhaps TRBD2 (6 bases). The ends were cut back, 6 bases at V and 9 bases at J, with 24 bases in the middle. Germline-derived CDR1 and CDR2 are MDHEN and SYDVKM. CDR3 length: 15 amino acids.

The rearrangement links TRBV30 to TRBJ1-3; D unresolved. The CDR3 consists of 14 residues. CDR1 and CDR2 (germline): GTSNPN, SVGIG (reference sequence). Trimming left V 5 bases short and J 0 bases short, with 11 bases between. In DNA, the CDR3 is TGTGCCTGGCTTAAGGGTAACTCTGGAAACACCATATATTTT. Residues: CAWLKGNSGNTIYF.

This chain connects TRBV30 to TRBJ1-2, with 7 bases that match TRBD1. The germline CDR1 and CDR2 sequences are GTSNPN and SVGIG (reference sequence). This CDR3 spans 15 amino acids. CDR3: CASQGPPGGDYGYTF. The CDR3, as DNA: TGTGCAAGCCAAGGCCCGCCAGGGGGAGACTATGGCTACACCTTC.